A selection of T cell receptor beta chains follows, all from one sample in a study of T cells in Graves' hyperthyroidism and ophthalmopathy. TCRdb re-called the multiplex PCR reads through MiXCR, storing one row per CDR3 protein. The table has around 620,000 distinct CDR3 sequences, 12% to 15% seen once. The sequenced material came from blood. These receptors were taken from a young woman with Graves' ophthalmopathy. Each CDR3 is given with its conserved first and last residue. Each record gives: J gene, V gene, CDR3 protein.

TRBJ2-1 | TRBV6-6 | CASSYSGGLSHEQFF
TRBJ2-2 | TRBV2 | CASRSGTSGDTGELFF
TRBJ1-1 | TRBV2 | CASSQMEGTTTEAFF
TRBJ2-7 | TRBV19 | CASSPTGAISAGGGEQYF
TRBJ2-1 | TRBV6-9 | CASSSGPTSGRTSYNEQFF
TRBJ2-1 | TRBV20-1 | CSAGGLTDYNEQFF
TRBJ1-5 | TRBV10-3 | CAISLSGRGGGQPQHF
TRBJ2-7 | TRBV6-6 | CASSYNPRGSFYYEQYF
TRBJ1-6 | TRBV7-9 | CASSPIQGNRNSPLHF
TRBJ2-3 | TRBV7-9 | CASSLVRATGQGATDTQYF
TRBJ2-3 | TRBV13 | CASSSARREPRIPDTQYF
TRBJ1-1 | TRBV18 | CASSPGQGAIAFF
TRBJ1-5 | TRBV3-1 | CASSQDRRPPQHF
TRBJ2-7 | TRBV4-1 | CASSQGRWEGTALEQYF
TRBJ2-2 | TRBV19 | CASSIGTVGGELFF
TRBJ1-5 | TRBV7-8 | CASSVQGPNQPQHF
TRBJ2-5 | TRBV20-1 | CSAVGLAETQYF
TRBJ1-6 | TRBV28 | CASSPYIGGTAYNSPLHF
TRBJ1-3 | TRBV9 | CASSAETSGNTIYF
TRBJ2-7 | TRBV12-3/TRBV12-4 | CASSWDRGRPYEQYF
TRBJ2-3 | TRBV28 | CASRDKRAGVNTDTQYF
TRBJ2-7 | TRBV3-1 | CASSQRWTSGRDEQYF
TRBJ2-1 | TRBV10-3 | CAIKGTPNEQFF
TRBJ2-1 | TRBV27 | CASSLIPAYNEQFF
TRBJ1-1 | TRBV12-3/TRBV12-4 | CASSPFEGGTEAFF
TRBJ2-3 | TRBV24-1 | CATSDWGQGTDTQYF
TRBJ1-2 | TRBV5-1 | CASSPGLREYGYTF
TRBJ2-7 | TRBV10-2 | CASSEPPTGYEQYF
TRBJ1-2 | TRBV5-6 | CASSSSQGFYGYTF
TRBJ1-5 | TRBV2 | CASSVPPYKVQPQHF
TRBJ1-5 | TRBV4-1 | CASSHETAAGPNQPQHF
TRBJ1-1 | TRBV20-1 | CSARDFTALNEAFF
TRBJ2-1 | TRBV6-4 | CASSDDGQGYNEQFF
TRBJ2-7 | TRBV5-1 | CASTQGGAGGTYERYF
TRBJ2-7 | TRBV28 | CASTPALAGASYEQYF
TRBJ2-7 | TRBV6-2/TRBV6-3 | CASSPIAGTSYEQYF
TRBJ2-4 | TRBV6-2/TRBV6-3 | CASSPGTDRIQYF
TRBJ2-3 | TRBV27 | CASSLLGAGGPSTDTQYF
TRBJ2-2 | TRBV7-2 | CASSLPLGGGPDTGELFF
TRBJ2-7 | TRBV30 | CAWSLQGGAGVGKQYF
TRBJ2-1 | TRBV10-3 | CAISDLQGQIEQFF
TRBJ2-1 | TRBV3-1 | CASSHEFRDSSYNEQFF
TRBJ1-6 | TRBV12-3/TRBV12-4 | CASGRSSYNSPLHF
TRBJ2-3 | TRBV20-1 | CSARGFGRAGTDTQYF
TRBJ2-1 | TRBV7-2 | CASSLRTGTSRNEQFF
TRBJ1-2 | TRBV28 | CASRRTGGDGYTF
TRBJ1-1 | TRBV29-1 | CSVEDLPGGVHTEAFF
TRBJ2-7 | TRBV6-5 | CASSYEQGPYEQYF
TRBJ2-2 | TRBV9 | CASSVVPGPLTGELFF
TRBJ2-5 | TRBV6-2/TRBV6-3 | CASILAGQETQYF
TRBJ2-1 | TRBV4-1 | CASSHGRTGVANEQFF
TRBJ1-5 | TRBV20-1 | CSALSPNQPQHF
TRBJ2-3 | TRBV11-2 | CASSRDGRQGGDTQYF
TRBJ1-1 | TRBV7-8 | CASSLEPSGTEAFF